This T cell receptor (beta chain) was captured in a study of cytomegalovirus exposure and HLA in healthy donors. Primers included in the PCR were 60 Vbeta and 13 Jbeta primers. Assay used: immunoSEQ multiplex PCR; TCRdb lists only in-frame clones, some missing. The table lists nearly 110,000 clones, around 71% of them singletons. CDR3 size: 15 residues. Trimming left V 3 bases short and J 8 bases short, with 20 bases between. Germline CDR1 reads SGHNT; CDR2 reads YYREEE (reference sequence). Sequencing was done on a sample of PBMCs. V is TRBV5-4 and J is TRBJ1-2; the D gene is possibly TRBD1 (6 bases). This TCR was recovered from a boy between 10 and 17 years old in good health and CMV-seronegative. CDR3 in DNA: TGTGCCAGCAGCTCCCACGCCGGGCAGGGGAAGGGCTACACCTTC. It is translated as CASSSHAGQGKGYTF.